The clone carrying this T cell receptor beta chain was seen a handful of times. The target antigen is unknown. The record originates from a study of shared clonotypes between healthy human individuals. At the level of the study: Plates per donor: three CD4 naive, three CD4 memory, two CD8 naive, one CD8 memory.

Study-wide results and caveats: Owing to a small donor count, the genetic and exposure-history diversity represented was limited.

The germline CDR1 and CDR2 sequences are MNHNY and SVGAGI (reference sequence). The CDR3 runs 14 residues. V was shortened by 3 bases and J by 2 bases, with 10 bases between the two germline ends. Clones were read by immunoSEQ multiplex PCR, and TCRdb kept only the in-frame ones, dropping some. The data show some 660,000 clones, with roughly 73% seen just once and more than 1.5% held by the top ten. The chain uses TRBV6-6 and TRBJ1-1; no reliable D call. The sample comprised memory CD4+ T cells sorted from blood. Documented subset: CD45RA-negative fraction. This sequence originates from a woman aged 25 to 39 in good health. The CDR3 region is CASSYRAFNTEAFF. The DNA for the CDR3 is TGTGCCAGCAGTTATAGGGCGTTTAACACTGAAGCTTTCTTT.